The rows below give T cell receptor beta chains drawn from one sample of a study of radiotherapy plus CTLA-4 blockade in lung cancer. Some clones are missing from TCRdb's copy, which holds only in-frame ones; the method was immunoSEQ multiplex PCR. The sample includes more than 75,000 clones, 72% of them seen just once. The sequencing used peripheral blood, collected from a patient treated with radiotherapy plus ipilimumab. The receptors were gathered from a human donor with non-small cell lung cancer that progressed on radiotherapy plus ipilimumab. The CDR3 runs from the conserved cysteine through the conserved F or W. The order of the fields is J gene, CDR3 length, D gene, clone size, V gene, CDR3 protein, CDR3 DNA. The D gene is left open where the match is weak. Size is omitted from some rows. Given values are once, few, many or a class for expanded clones.

>TRBJ2-6|17|TRBD1|NA|TRBV19
CASSPLTGESGANVLTF
TGTGCCAGTAGCCCTTTGACAGGGGAGTCTGGGGCCAACGTCCTGACTTTC
>TRBJ1-5|14|NA|NA|TRBV7-9
CASSLWGADQPQHF
TGTGCCAGCAGCTTATGGGGGGCGGATCAGCCCCAGCATTTT
>TRBJ1-1|15|NA|once|TRBV5-4
CASRGGGSMNTEAFF
TGTGCCAGCAGAGGGGGGGGGTCGATGAACACTGAAGCTTTCTTT
>TRBJ1-1|15|TRBD1|NA|TRBV2
CASRRTRTGDAEAFF
TGTGCCAGCAGGAGAACTCGAACAGGGGACGCTGAAGCTTTCTTT
>TRBJ2-3|18|TRBD1|NA|TRBV6-1
CASSGGTVTHLTGDTQYF
TGTGCCAGCAGTGGTGGGACAGTGACCCACCTAACGGGAGATACGCAGTATTTT
>TRBJ2-5|14|NA|NA|TRBV10-2
CASSESKGTTAQYF
TGCGCCAGCAGTGAGTCGAAGGGAACGACGGCCCAGTACTTC
>TRBJ2-7|13|NA|many|TRBV7-9
CASSLGPNYEQYF
TGTGCCAGCAGCCTGGGACCGAACTACGAGCAGTACTTC
>TRBJ1-4|14|NA|few|TRBV2
CASSEGGTNEKLFF
TGTGCCAGCAGTGAAGGGGGAACTAATGAAAAACTGTTTTTT
>TRBJ2-1|13|NA|NA|TRBV14
CASSGSGMDEQFF
TGTGCCAGCAGCGGGTCTGGAATGGATGAGCAGTTCTTC
>TRBJ2-7|13|NA|few|TRBV5-5
CASSLVWEDEQYF
TGTGCCAGCAGCTTGGTTTGGGAGGACGAGCAGTACTTC
>TRBJ2-7|17|TRBD2|NA|TRBV28
CASRSQLDRAGAYEQYF
TGTGCCAGCAGATCTCAGTTAGACAGAGCGGGAGCGTACGAGCAGTACTTC
>TRBJ2-7|14|NA|NA|TRBV14
CASSQSQGAYEQYF
TGTGCCAGCAGCCAGAGCCAAGGGGCCTACGAGCAGTACTTC
>TRBJ1-3|14|NA|NA|TRBV5-1
CASSLADSGNTIYF
TGCGCCAGCAGCTTGGCCGACTCTGGAAACACCATATATTTT
>TRBJ1-1|14|TRBD1|NA|TRBV4-2
CASSQADRDSTAFF
TGTGCCAGCAGCCAAGCTGACAGGGACTCAACGGCTTTCTTT
>TRBJ2-7|14|NA|once|TRBV4-1
CASSQGEGPYEQYF
TGCGCCAGCAGCCAAGGCGAGGGTCCCTACGAGCAGTACTTC
>TRBJ1-3|15|NA|few|TRBV27
CASKIRGGSGNTIYF
TGTGCCAGCAAGATAAGGGGGGGCTCTGGAAACACCATATATTTT
>TRBJ2-7|12|NA|NA|TRBV30
CALGAGSYEQYF
TGTGCCTTGGGAGCGGGCTCCTACGAGCAGTACTTC
>TRBJ2-2|12|NA|NA|TRBV19
CASSIGQAGLFF
TGTGCCAGTAGTATTGGGCAGGCAGGGCTGTTTTTT
>TRBJ1-3|16|NA|NA|TRBV19
CASSIAATRSGNTIYF
TGTGCCAGTAGTATAGCGGCAACCCGCTCTGGAAACACCATATATTTT
>TRBJ2-5|14|TRBD2|NA|TRBV28
CASSLGGRSETQYF
TGTGCCAGCAGTTTGGGCGGGAGGAGTGAGACCCAGTACTTC
>TRBJ1-2|14|TRBD1|NA|TRBV27
CASSEGQDKPTGAF
TGTGCCAGCAGTGAGGGACAGGACAAACCTACTGGAGCCTTC
>TRBJ1-1|15|TRBD1|NA|TRBV5-1
CASSTGQGVWTEAFF
TGCGCCAGCAGCACTGGACAGGGGGTATGGACTGAAGCTTTCTTT
>TRBJ2-1|16|TRBD2|NA|TRBV6-1
CASSDLGTSGPNEQFF
TGTGCCAGCAGTGACCTTGGGACTAGCGGACCCAATGAGCAGTTCTTC
>TRBJ2-6|19|TRBD1|NA|TRBV27
CASSLRWTGSHSGANVLTF
TGTGCCAGCAGTCTCCGCTGGACAGGGAGTCACTCTGGGGCCAACGTCCTGACTTTC
>TRBJ1-1|12|NA|NA|TRBV29-1
CSVGRDRGEAFF
TGCAGCGTTGGGAGGGACCGAGGTGAAGCTTTCTTT
>TRBJ2-2|15|NA|NA|TRBV6-6
CASSYSGDYTGELFF
TGTGCCAGCAGTTACTCCGGGGACTACACCGGGGAGCTGTTTTTT
>TRBJ1-3|14|NA|NA|TRBV6-5
CASSYSINVRQEIF
TGTGCCAGCAGTTACTCGATTAACGTGAGACAGGAGATTTTT
>TRBJ2-1|18|TRBD2|few|TRBV14
CASSQGLAGGSSYNEQFF
TGTGCCAGCAGCCAAGGACTAGCGGGGGGGAGCTCCTACAATGAGCAGTTCTTC
>TRBJ1-4|14|TRBD1|NA|TRBV5-6
CASSSQGMLGELFF
TGTGCCAGCAGTTCACAGGGGATGTTAGGGGAACTGTTTTTT
>TRBJ2-7|12|NA|NA|TRBV30
CAWCSFGGGLYF
TGTGCCTGGTGCTCCTTTGGTGGGGGGCTGTACTTC
>TRBJ2-7|13|NA|NA|TRBV11-2
CANSLDTTYEQYF
TGTGCCAACAGCTTAGACACCACCTACGAGCAGTACTTC
>TRBJ2-5|15|TRBD1|NA|TRBV6-6
CASSWGTGDKETQYF
TGTGCCAGCAGTTGGGGTACAGGGGACAAGGAGACCCAGTACTTC
>TRBJ1-3|13|NA|NA|TRBV28
CASSGYSGNTIYF
TGTGCCAGTTCTGGCTACTCTGGAAACACCATATATTTT
>TRBJ2-2|17|TRBD1|few|TRBV7-3
CASSQSRDRGLAGELFF
TGTGCCAGCAGCCAATCCCGGGACAGGGGACTCGCCGGGGAGCTGTTTTTT
>TRBJ2-7|15|TRBD1|NA|TRBV10-3
CAISEGTVSSYEQYF
TGTGCCATCAGTGAGGGGACAGTGAGCTCCTACGAGCAGTACTTC
>TRBJ2-7|13|NA|few|TRBV4-1
CASSATMGEEQYF
TGTGCCAGCTCGGCCACCATGGGGGAAGAGCAGTACTTC
>TRBJ2-2|14|NA|NA|TRBV29-1
CSAGTGSRSGELFF
TGCAGCGCCGGAACCGGGAGCCGGTCCGGGGAGCTGTTTTTT
>TRBJ1-1|15|NA|NA|TRBV7-2
CASSVSAVQNTEAFF
TGTGCCAGCAGCGTATCGGCGGTTCAGAACACTGAAGCTTTCTTT
>TRBJ1-1|15|NA|NA|TRBV18
CASSKRQARDTEAFF
TGTGCCAGCTCAAAACGACAGGCCCGGGACACTGAAGCTTTCTTT
>TRBJ2-7|12|TRBD1|few|TRBV19
CASRGTGPEQYF
TGTGCCAGTAGGGGGACAGGGCCCGAGCAGTACTTC
>TRBJ2-1|19|TRBD2|few|TRBV4-2
CASSQELAGGGSLYNEQFF
TGTGCCAGCAGCCAAGAACTAGCGGGGGGCGGATCTCTTTACAATGAGCAGTTCTTC
>TRBJ2-4|15|TRBD2|NA|TRBV2
CASIYSTSGRNIQYF
TGTGCCAGCATCTATTCGACTAGCGGGAGGAACATTCAGTACTTC
>TRBJ2-7|12|NA|NA|TRBV7-2
CASSSATAEQYF
TGTGCCAGCAGCTCGGCAACCGCCGAGCAGTACTTC
>TRBJ1-2|14|NA|NA|TRBV6-5
CASSEGGAGYGYTF
TGTGCCAGCAGTGAGGGGGGCGCCGGCTATGGCTACACCTTC
>TRBJ2-5|19|NA|NA|TRBV15
CATSRGTVGPGHPQETQYF
TGTGCCACCAGCAGAGGTACTGTTGGCCCCGGACATCCCCAAGAGACCCAGTACTTC
>TRBJ2-5|15|NA|NA|TRBV28
CASSDGNRVGETQYF
TGTGCCAGCAGCGATGGGAACAGGGTCGGGGAGACCCAGTACTTC
>TRBJ1-6|14|NA|NA|TRBV7-9
CASSLDMGVSPLHF
TGTGCCAGCAGCTTAGACATGGGGGTTTCACCCCTCCACTTT
>TRBJ1-6|15|NA|NA|TRBV2
CASSGQRGRHSPLHF
TGTGCCAGCAGTGGGCAGCGAGGGAGGCATTCACCCCTCCACTTT
>TRBJ2-7|15|NA|once|TRBV4-1
CASSQNARPDYEQYF
TGCGCCAGCAGCCAAAACGCCCGGCCAGACTACGAGCAGTACTTC
>TRBJ1-3|20|NA|NA|TRBV5-8
CASRARPGLSNLSSGNTIYF
TGTGCCAGCAGAGCCCGACCGGGACTTTCGAACTTATCCTCTGGAAACACCATATATTTT
>TRBJ1-1|15|NA|NA|TRBV4-1
CASSQDSSRNTEAFF
TGCGCCAGCAGCCAAGATTCCAGCAGGAACACTGAAGCTTTCTTT
>TRBJ2-1|15|NA|NA|TRBV4-2
CASSQGQGIINEQFF
TGTGCCAGCAGCCAAGGGCAGGGGATCATAAATGAGCAGTTCTTC
>TRBJ1-2|14|TRBD1|NA|TRBV19
CASSMADRLYGYTF
TGTGCCAGTAGTATGGCGGACAGGCTCTATGGCTACACCTTC